The sequence of this T cell receptor (beta chain) was determined in a study of blood T cell repertoires in COVID-19 (dated by TCRdb to the early 2020s). Some background on the complete study: Samples covering the acute and convalescent phases of COVID-19 were provided by collaborators in the United States, Italy and Spain. The prospective study material was composed of cDNA or gDNA derived from T cells, B-cell-depleted T cells, or PBMCs. Deeply sampled blood TCRbeta repertoires from subjects exposed to, actively infected with, or recovered from COVID-19 were included in the dataset. A freely available public database, intended as a resource for researchers studying the immune response to SARS-CoV-2, is where the repertoires were released. Samples were obtained from the ongoing ImmuneRACE study (first 160 participants) and from 1,254 subjects provided by 6 global collaborators. A de-identified subject ID, COVID-19 status, age in years and sex were almost always included in the sample metadata. Where available, HLA class I and class II types were obtained from metadata supplied by the sample provider rather than from assay-based typing.

Broad study findings and their caveats: How much clinical and demographic metadata was included differed by source and by participant, and the metadata was provided uncurated.

TCRbeta CDR3 regions were amplified from genomic DNA using the immunoSEQ Assay, a bias-controlled multiplex PCR. The original pipeline was this. Within the assay, amplification of reference gene primers was used to estimate how many nucleated cells each sample contained. To quantify the absolute abundance of each unique TCRbeta CDR3 rearrangement, sequence reads were collapsed and filtered. For each sample, productive Simpson clonality was calculated as the square root of Simpson's diversity index across productive rearrangements. Drawn from immuneACCESS, this table holds only the in-frame rearrangements with V and J called that TCRdb kept. Clones are partly lost; checked studies trace under half to an unresolved V gene and leave the rest unexplained. V and J calls and clone size are as listed in that table; D and trimming were resolved from the DNA. The sample table holds 85,000 to 95,000 clones, of which under 90% were seen once. The ten largest clones capture about 4.9% of the sample.

Spanning cysteine to phenylalanine, the CDR3 consists of 14 amino acids. Of the read, only the CDR3 DNA is kept; its 42 bases are in frame from base 1. V loses 5 bases at its end and J loses 3 bases; junction bases beyond the gene matches: 7. Based on the germline V gene, the CDR1 and CDR2 sequences are MNHEY and SVGAGI. A remark on this clone: It has no known antigen specificity. No quality values exist for individual bases; no much larger clone is one base distant.

In Seattle, one collaborating source enrolled patients while the infection was active and tracked those patients longitudinally over the course of disease. Collaborating institutions collected whole blood in K2EDTA tubes following their own protocols. For TCRbeta analysis, collaborators shipped samples in one of three forms: frozen whole blood, isolated PBMCs, or DNA extracted from either of those sample types. The rearranged chain carries TRBV6-5 and TRBJ2-7, with 7 bases aligning to TRBD1. This TCR was recovered from a man between 60 and 75 years old with COVID-19, enrolled during active disease. Sequencing was performed on peripheral blood. The CDR3 has the sequence CASSTRDRHYEQYF. Read as DNA, the sequence is TGTGCCAGCAGTACGAGGGACAGACACTACGAGCAGTACTTC.